These 24 T cell receptor beta chains originate from one sample sequenced in a study of CXCR3-negative and CXCR3-positive naive CD8 T cells. UMI-labeled 5' RACE yielded the TRB cDNA libraries. Reanalyzing the 5' RACE reads, TCRdb keeps one entry per CDR3 protein, without DNA. In total, the table holds 130,000 to 150,000 distinct CDR3 sequences. Their antigens are not known. Whole-study findings and limits: Greater hydrophobicity was found in TRB CDR3s of CXCR3-positive naive cells than of CXCR3-negative naive cells.

Input material: naive CXCR3+ CD8+ T cells from blood. Subset here: CD45RO-CCR7+CD27+CD95- naive CD8+ T cells expressing CXCR3 (TNR3+). These receptors all come from a human donor in good health. Some clones in this sample may be carry-over from other donors' samples.

The genes are TRBV19 and TRBJ2-7; TCRdb's D call of TRBD1 is untestable without DNA. The CDR3 loop spans 12 amino acids. Germline loops: CDR1 LNHDA, CDR2 SQIVND (reference sequence). The CDR3 is CASSIGAGEQYF.

The chain combines TRBV30 with TRBJ1-2. The CDR3 contains 13 residues. Germline V gene lookup returns CDR1 GTSNPN and CDR2 SVGIG (reference sequence). This CDR3 is CAWSLVGNYGYTF. The full variable domain, its missing parts supplied by reference TRBV30 and TRBJ1-2, is SQTIHQWPATLVQPVGSPLSLECTVEGTSNPNLYWYRQAAGRGLQLLFYSVGIGQISSEVPQNLSASRPQDRQFILSSKKLLLSDSGFYLCAWSLVGNYGYTFGSGTRLTVV.

The rearrangement links TRBV12-3 or TRBV12-4 to TRBJ1-5; TCRdb reports TRBD1, a call that lacks DNA to check it against. The CDR3 totals 14 residues. This CDR3 reads CASSPQGKGQPQHF.

The chain has TRBV6-2 or TRBV6-3 and TRBJ2-3; the D gene TCRdb calls, TRBD2, cannot be checked with no DNA. CDR3 length equals 16 residues. Germline-derived CDR1 and CDR2 are MNHEY and SVGEGT. The CDR3 loop is CASGGTSGGSRDTQYF.

V usage is TRBV29-1 and J usage is TRBJ2-2. CDR1 and CDR2 from the germline V gene are SQVTM and ANQGSEA. The CDR3 has 13 amino acids. The CDR3 region is CSVAGPVIGELFF.

Here the CDR3 reads CASSLTGLNEQFF. The chain combines TRBV5-1 with TRBJ2-1; lacking DNA, the TRBD2 call made by TCRdb goes unchecked. The V gene's germline CDR1 is SGHRS and CDR2 YFSETQ. The CDR3 length is 13 residues.

This sequence joins TRBV5-5 and TRBJ1-1; TCRdb names TRBD1, which stays unverified in the absence of DNA. Germline CDR1 is SGHKS and CDR2 is YYEKEE (reference sequence). The CDR3 runs to 14 residues. The CDR3 reads CASSLGVGDTEAFF.

The chain couples TRBV7-9 to TRBJ1-1. Germline V gene lookup returns CDR1 SEHNR and CDR2 FQNEAQ (reference sequence). The CDR3 spans 17 residues. CDR3 region: CASSLAGETSWNTEAFF.

J is TRBJ1-3 and V is TRBV7-9; TCRdb's assignment of TRBD1 cannot be checked, as there is no DNA. This CDR3 spans 15 amino acids. From germline, CDR1 is SEHNR and CDR2 FQNEAQ (reference sequence). The CDR3 region is CASSLVATDGNTIYF.

The gene calls are TRBV5-1 and TRBJ2-7; there is no DNA to check the TCRdb D call of TRBD1. This CDR3 has 14 residues. Per the germline V gene, CDR1 is SGHRS and CDR2 is YFSETQ. The CDR3 protein is CASSPTGGFYEQYF. The whole variable domain, remainder taken from reference TRBV5-1 and TRBJ2-7, is KAGVTQTPRYLIKTRGQQVTLSCSPISGHRSVSWYQQTPGQGLQFLFEYFSETQRNKGNFPGRFSGRQFSNSRSEMNVSTLELGDSALYLCASSPTGGFYEQYFGPGTRLTVT.

The CDR3 is CSVLTGGNTEAFF. The chain couples TRBV29-1 to TRBJ1-1; TCRdb proposes TRBD1, but this gene call is untestable without DNA. This CDR3 is built from 13 residues. Germline loops: CDR1 SQVTM, CDR2 ANQGSEA.

The chain has TRBV27 and TRBJ2-2; with no DNA, the TCRdb D assignment of TRBD1 cannot be verified. The CDR3 loop spans 20 amino acids. Looked up from germline, CDR1 is MNHEY and CDR2 is SMNVEV (reference sequence). The CDR3 region is CASRPIYGGGLAMNTGELFF.

The J gene is TRBJ2-1, the V gene TRBV20-1; the D gene TCRdb calls, TRBD1, cannot be checked with no DNA. The CDR3 is 13 residues long. Germline V gene data show CDR1 as DFQATT and CDR2 as SNEGSKA (reference sequence). The CDR3 sequence: CSATTWGTYEQFF.

This sequence joins TRBV7-6 and TRBJ2-1; TCRdb gives TRBD1 as the D gene, but with no DNA this cannot be confirmed. The V gene's germline CDR1 is SGHVS and CDR2 FNYEAQ. The CDR3 has 15 residues. This CDR3 reads CASSLGGGEPNEQFF.

The chain has TRBV12-3 or TRBV12-4 and TRBJ2-5; TCRdb's D gene call, TRBD2, goes unchecked for lack of DNA. The CDR3 is 18 amino acids. The CDR3 spells CASSLGASGRLNQETQYF.

The V gene is TRBV4-1, the J gene TRBJ2-7; TCRdb selects TRBD1, and the lack of DNA leaves this call unchecked. This CDR3 has 15 residues. Germline CDR1 reads MGHRA; CDR2 reads YSYEKL. The CDR3 loop is CASSHVMGGGNEQYF.

This chain joins TRBV5-1 and TRBJ2-7; the TCRdb D gene call, TRBD2, has no DNA to confirm it. CDR1 and CDR2 from the germline V gene are SGHRS and YFSETQ. The CDR3 length is 15 residues. CDR3 sequence reads: CASRWTAGTSYEQYF.

V usage is TRBV28 and J usage is TRBJ2-7; TCRdb's assignment of TRBD1 cannot be checked, as there is no DNA. This CDR3 has 14 amino acids. Germline CDR1 is MDHEN and CDR2 is SYDVKM. The CDR3 region is CASSTRTANYEQYF.

The gene calls are TRBV29-1 and TRBJ2-7; TCRdb's D call, TRBD1, is unchecked because there is no DNA. This CDR3 has 15 amino acids. The germline CDR1 and CDR2 sequences are SQVTM and ANQGSEA. The CDR3 region is CSVRQPGGGPYEQYF.

The chain recombines TRBV27 with TRBJ1-2. CDR1 MNHEY and CDR2 SMNVEV come from the germline V gene (reference sequence). CDR3 size: 13 residues. The chain's CDR3 is CASSLYSTYGYTF.

V is TRBV11-3 and J is TRBJ2-2. The V gene's germline CDR1 is SGHNT and CDR2 YENEEA. The CDR3 runs 14 residues. CDR3 protein: CASSLDPAAGELFF. The full variable domain, its missing parts supplied by reference TRBV11-3 and TRBJ2-2, is EAGVVQSPRYKIIEKKQPVAFWCNPISGHNTLYWYLQNLGQGPELLIRYENEEAVDDSQLPKDRFSAERLKGVDSTLKIQPAELGDSAVYLCASSLDPAAGELFFGEGSRLTVL.

The V gene is TRBV7-2, the J gene TRBJ2-7; TCRdb picks TRBD2, but there is no DNA to check that call. In germline, CDR1 is SGHTA, CDR2 FQGNSA. The CDR3 is 13 amino acids. The CDR3 here is CASRGSGTYEQYF.

V gene TRBV6-6 combines with J gene TRBJ2-2; lacking DNA, the TRBD1 call made by TCRdb goes unchecked. Germline lookup yields CDR1 MNHNY and CDR2 SVGAGI (reference sequence). The CDR3 sequence is 14 residues long. The CDR3 protein is CASSYGTGTGELFF.

The chain links TRBV4-1 to TRBJ2-1; checking the TCRdb D call of TRBD2 is not possible without DNA. From germline, CDR1 is MGHRA and CDR2 YSYEKL. The length of the CDR3 is 14 residues. This CDR3 reads CASSGGLPYSEQFF.